The 24 T cell receptor beta chains below all came from one sample that was sequenced in a study of T cell responses to AZD1222 COVID-19 vaccine. Sequencing used immunoSEQ multiplex PCR; TCRdb keeps in-frame clones, though not all of them. The repertoire holds about 81,000 clones, 85% to 95% seen once, with around 8% in the top ten. The sequenced sample was peripheral blood, obtained 28 days after the second AZD1222 dose. These receptors originate from an adult who received the AZD1222 COVID-19 vaccine.

The gene calls are TRBV4-2 and TRBJ2-7; TRBD1 matches at 12 bases. The length of the CDR3 is 16 residues. The V segment lost 0 bases and the J segment 6 bases; nucleotides outside the gene matches: 6. Germline CDR1 reads LGHNA; CDR2 reads YNFKEQ. The CDR3 loop is CASSQDLGQGAREQYF. The CDR3 DNA reads TGTGCCAGCAGCCAAGATCTGGGACAGGGGGCGCGCGAGCAGTACTTC.

The chain carries TRBV19 and TRBJ1-2, with D possibly being TRBD1 (5 bases). This CDR3 region has 14 residues. V lost 3 bases and J 8 bases, leaving 16 bases between the germline ends. The germline CDR1 and CDR2 sequences are LNHDA and SQIVND (reference sequence). CDR3 nucleotides: TGTGCCAGTAGTATCGACGGGGCCCGGCTAGGCTACACCTTC. Protein product: CASSIDGARLGYTF.

As for this clone: At one boundary the junction diverges from the germline segment, which might be a read error. The chain couples TRBV7-7 to TRBJ2-5, with a possible D match to TRBD2 (5 bases). The length of the CDR3 is 13 residues. Germline-derived CDR1 and CDR2 are SSHAT and FNYEAQ (reference sequence). The DNA of the CDR3 is TGTGCTAGCAGCAAACTAGTTCTTGAGACCCAGTACTTC. Translation gives CASSKLVLETQYF.

This clone was recorded only once. This sequence joins TRBV3-1 (or the pseudogene TRBV3-2) and TRBJ1-5, with D perhaps TRBD1 (5 bases). Germline CDR1 reads LGHDT; CDR2 reads YNNKEL (reference sequence). CDR3 length equals 14 residues. V lost 0 bases to trimming and J lost 6 bases, with 9 bases between them. CDR3 in amino acids: CASSQDAGGQPQHF. As DNA, the CDR3 is TGTGCCAGCAGCCAAGACGCGGGGGGTCAGCCCCAGCATTTT.

The rearrangement links TRBV7-2 to TRBJ2-6; 8 bases agree with TRBD1. Trimming removed 5 bases from V and 3 bases from J; junction bases left unmatched: 6. The germline V gene has CDR1 SGHTA and CDR2 FQGNSA. CDR3 length: 16 amino acids. CDR3 region: CASSPTTGVGANVLTF. The CDR3 coding sequence is TGTGCCAGCAGCCCAACGACAGGGGTTGGGGCCAACGTCCTGACTTTC.

The V gene is TRBV28, the J gene TRBJ1-2, with no clear D. Trimming pared 5 bases from V and 4 bases from J, leaving 14 bases between. Germline CDR1 MDHEN, CDR2 SYDVKM. The length of the CDR3 is 14 residues. CDR3 in DNA: TGTGCCAGCAGTCCCCGGCCTCGGGGCTATGGCTACACCTTC. Residues: CASSPRPRGYGYTF.

The rearrangement links TRBV19 to TRBJ1-1, with D perhaps TRBD1 (5 bases). From germline, CDR1 is LNHDA and CDR2 SQIVND (reference sequence). The CDR3 consists of 13 residues. V lost 6 bases, J lost 0 bases, and 8 bases lay in between. DNA for the CDR3: TGTGCCAGTAGGAAGGGACTGAACACTGAAGCTTTCTTT. Translating it yields CASRKGLNTEAFF.

The chain couples TRBV6-1 to TRBJ1-2; D unresolved. V was pared by 4 bases and J by 0 bases, with 15 bases between. The CDR3 has 16 amino acids. The germline CDR1 and CDR2 sequences are MNHNS and SASEGT. CDR3 protein: CASSAYGNPTNYGYTF. DNA for the CDR3: TGTGCCAGCAGTGCCTACGGGAATCCAACTAACTATGGCTACACCTTC.

V gene TRBV6-2 or TRBV6-3 combines with J gene TRBJ2-3; tentative D call: TRBD2 (5 bases). Germline CDR1 reads MNHEY; CDR2 reads SVGEGT. The CDR3 covers 15 residues. Trimming left V 5 bases short and J 3 bases short, with 15 bases between. The DNA for the CDR3 is TGTGCCAGCAGTCCGGTGGCTCGCGGGACAGATACGCAGTATTTT. Protein: CASSPVARGTDTQYF.

The chain couples TRBV28 to TRBJ1-2; D may be TRBD1 (6 bases). CDR1 MDHEN and CDR2 SYDVKM come from the germline V gene. The V end lost 5 bases, the J end lost 8 bases, and 12 bases lay between the germline ends. This CDR3 spans 12 amino acids. The CDR3 DNA follows: TGTGCCAGCAGTCGAGAGGGGGAGGGCTACACCTTC. It codes for CASSREGEGYTF.

V usage is TRBV7-6 and J usage is TRBJ1-3, with 8 bases identical to TRBD1. The CDR3 is 18 residues long. V lost 3 bases, J lost 0 bases, and 10 bases stayed unmatched. Germline CDR1 and CDR2: SGHVS and FNYEAQ. The CDR3 nucleotides are TGTGCCAGCAGCTTGACAGGGGTTCCTGGGGGCTCTGGAAACACCATATATTTT. Amino acids: CASSLTGVPGGSGNTIYF.

The chain couples TRBV30 to TRBJ1-4; D is unclear. V lost 1 base and J 0 bases, leaving 3 bases between the germline ends. The CDR3 length is 13 residues. Germline CDR1 and CDR2: GTSNPN and SVGIG (reference sequence). The CDR3 DNA follows: TGTGCCTGGAGTGGGGCAACTAATGAAAAACTGTTTTTT. Translating gives CAWSGATNEKLFF. Filled out from reference TRBV30 and TRBJ1-4, the complete variable domain reads SQTIHQWPATLVQPVGSPLSLECTVEGTSNPNLYWYRQAAGRGLQLLFYSVGIGQISSEVPQNLSASRPQDRQFILSSKKLLLSDSGFYLCAWSGATNEKLFFGSGTQLSVL.

The genes are TRBV4-1 and TRBJ1-5, with a tentative D call TRBD1 (5 bases). This CDR3 spans 16 amino acids. Germline lookup yields CDR1 MGHRA and CDR2 YSYEKL. With 0 bases removed from V and 0 bases from J, the gap between germline ends came to 9 bases. The DNA of the CDR3 is TGCGCCAGCAGCCAAGATCCAGGGAATAGCAATCAGCCCCAGCATTTT. It is translated as CASSQDPGNSNQPQHF.

The table lists this clone with a count of one. The chain recombines TRBV27 with TRBJ2-2; the match to TRBD2 covers 9 bases. Trimming took 5 bases from V and 6 from J; bases not matched to a gene: 7. CDR3 size: 15 residues. The germline V gene has CDR1 MNHEY and CDR2 SMNVEV (reference sequence). CDR3 in amino acids: CASSGPGLASGELFF. The CDR3 nucleotides are TGTGCCAGCAGTGGCCCGGGACTAGCCTCCGGGGAGCTGTTTTTT.

The J gene is TRBJ2-2, the V gene TRBV19; TRBD1 or TRBD2 may be the D gene (6 bases each). Between the trimmed V and J ends, which lost 7 bases and 1 base, there was a span of 16 bases. CDR3 length: 16 amino acids. CDR1 and CDR2 from the germline V gene are LNHDA and SQIVND (reference sequence). The DNA for the CDR3 is TGTGCCAGTACCATAAGGGGGGTAAAGAACACCGGGGAGCTGTTTTTT. The encoded protein is CASTIRGVKNTGELFF.

The V call is TRBV12-3 or TRBV12-4, the J call TRBJ1-1; D is unclear. Between the trimmed V and J ends, which lost 5 bases and 2 bases, there was a span of 9 bases. The length of the CDR3 is 13 residues. CDR3 nucleotides: TGTGCCAGCAGTCCGAGTGGAAACACTGAAGCTTTCTTT. Translation gives CASSPSGNTEAFF.

The V call is TRBV7-3, the J call TRBJ1-2; TRBD1 is a possible D gene (5 bases). Trimming shortened V by 5 bases and J by 1 base, and 14 bases separated the two germline ends. The length of the CDR3 is 15 residues. Germline CDR1 and CDR2: SGHTA and FQGTGA. The CDR3 DNA reads TGTGCCAGCAGCCCCCTGGGGACTGTTAACTATGGCTACACCTTC. Translated: CASSPLGTVNYGYTF.

The chain uses TRBV28 and TRBJ2-3; the match to TRBD2 covers 9 bases. The trim removed 7 bases at V and 2 bases at J, leaving 7 bases unmatched. The CDR3 loop spans 15 amino acids. The germline CDR1 and CDR2 sequences are MDHEN and SYDVKM. CDR3 in DNA: TGTGCCAGCAATACGCCGGGACTAGCCACAGATACGCAGTATTTT. This gives the protein CASNTPGLATDTQYF.

The chain is built from TRBV5-8 and TRBJ2-2, with 12 bases fitting TRBD2. The CDR3 loop spans 16 amino acids. After removal of 2 bases from V and 3 bases from J, the junction contained 2 bases not matched to a gene. Germline CDR1 SGHTS, CDR2 YDEGEE. The CDR3 sequence: CASSLRLAGDTGELFF. In nucleotides, the CDR3 is TGTGCCAGCAGCTTAAGACTAGCGGGGGACACCGGGGAGCTGTTTTTT.

The J gene is TRBJ2-1, the V gene TRBV7-2; 9 bases fit TRBD2. There are 16 residues in the CDR3. J was trimmed by 13 bases and V by 1 base; bases with no gene match: 14. Germline V gives CDR1 SGHTA, CDR2 FQGNSA. The CDR3 bases are TGTGCCAGCAGCTTAGAGGGGACTAGCTCTTCGAAACCCCAGTTCTTC. Protein: CASSLEGTSSSKPQFF.

This clone appeared once. This chain links TRBV19 with TRBJ1-1, with D possibly TRBD1 on 5 matching bases. The CDR3 runs 13 residues. V was trimmed by 6 bases and J by 3 bases, leaving 11 bases between them. Germline V lookup: CDR1 LNHDA, CDR2 SQIVND (reference sequence). The CDR3 sequence is CASRTDKDTEAFF. In DNA, the CDR3 is TGTGCCAGTAGGACGGACAAGGACACTGAAGCTTTCTTT.

This chain uses TRBV10-2 with TRBJ2-1; 11 positions agree with TRBD2. Germline loops: CDR1 WSHSY, CDR2 SAAADI. The ends lost 8 bases at V and 4 bases at J; junction bases unmatched: 10. The CDR3 runs 16 residues. CDR3 DNA: TGCGCCAGCCTCTCCCCGACTAGCGGGGCTTACAATGAGCAGTTCTTC. Translation gives CASLSPTSGAYNEQFF.

V gene TRBV3-1 (or the pseudogene TRBV3-2) combines with J gene TRBJ2-7; D might be TRBD1 or TRBD2, each matching 6 bases. The germline gives CDR1 LGHDT, CDR2 YNNKEL (reference sequence). Trimming removed 5 bases at V and 7 bases at J, with 18 bases between. The CDR3 consists of 14 residues. The CDR3 reads CASSYPGAGGEQYF. For the CDR3, the DNA is TGTGCCAGCAGCTACCCGGGGGCAGGAGGAGAGCAGTACTTC.

The CDR3 DNA reads TGTGCCAGCAGACGCGCCGGGACAGAAAACACCATATATTTT. Residues: CASRRAGTENTIYF. The chain uses TRBV6-6 and TRBJ1-3; 7 positions match TRBD1. This CDR3 is built from 14 residues. Germline assignment: CDR1 MNHNY and CDR2 SVGAGI (reference sequence). With V trimmed by 6 bases and J by 6 bases, 8 bases remained unmatched.